The 6 T cell receptor beta chains listed next were all sequenced from one sample in a study of patients and donors after allogeneic stem cell transplantation. TCRdb reprocessed the RT-PCR reads with MiXCR, giving one entry per CDR3 protein. The table lists about 15,000 distinct CDR3 sequences, around a quarter of them singletons. Sequenced: blood, either unsorted or a sorted T cell fraction (not recorded which). These receptors were obtained from a human donor who was either an allogeneic HSCT recipient or a stem cell or donor lymphocyte infusion donor (not recorded which). It is not recorded whose cells these are; they may come from a transplant donor.

CDR3 protein: CSARATGLYQPQHF. The DNA for the CDR3 is TGCAGTGCTAGAGCGACAGGCCTCTATCAGCCCCAGCATTTT. This rearrangement joins TRBV20-1 to TRBJ1-5, with D possibly TRBD1 on 6 matching bases. CDR3 size: 14 residues. Germline-derived CDR1 and CDR2 are DFQATT and SNEGSKA (reference sequence). V lost 1 base, J lost 5 bases, and 12 bases lay in between.

This clonotype has just a few counts. The CDR3 sequence: CASSADRGGQPQHF. DNA of the CDR3: TGTGCCAGCAGTGCTGACAGGGGTGGTCAGCCCCAGCATTTT. The chain links TRBV6-5 to TRBJ1-5; 8 bases are shared with TRBD1. This CDR3 is built from 14 residues. Germline V gene data show CDR1 as MNHEY and CDR2 as SVGAGI. Losses at the gene ends were 5 bases for V and 6 bases for J; bases not matched to a gene: 6.

This clonotype was counted only a few times. The chain is built from TRBV15 and TRBJ1-5; D is undetermined. In germline, CDR1 is LNHNV, CDR2 YYDKDF (reference sequence). The V end was cut by 0 bases, the J end by 4 bases, with 7 bases between. The CDR3 extends over 14 amino acids. CDR3 loop: CATSRDSWNQPQHF. For the CDR3, the DNA is TGTGCCACCAGCAGAGATAGCTGGAATCAGCCCCAGCATTTT.

Many counts were recorded for this clonotype. V is TRBV7-7 and J is TRBJ2-2; D is ambiguous. The CDR3 is made up of 15 amino acids. CDR1 SSHAT and CDR2 FNYEAQ come from the germline V gene (reference sequence). Between the trimmed V and J ends, which lost 1 base and 3 bases, there was a span of 9 bases. This CDR3 reads CASSLVNSDTGELFF. In nucleotides, the CDR3 is TGTGCCAGCAGCTTAGTGAACAGTGACACCGGGGAGCTGTTTTTT.

This chain joins TRBV7-3 and TRBJ2-1; D gene uncertain. CDR1 SGHTA and CDR2 FQGTGA come from the germline V gene. This CDR3 contains 14 residues. Trimming left V 0 bases short and J 4 bases short, with 7 bases between. The CDR3 here is CASSLTGYYNEQFF. The CDR3 region has the DNA TGTGCCAGCAGCTTAACAGGGTATTACAATGAGCAGTTCTTC.

By share, this clonotype ranks as medium-sized. The CDR3 reads CATSRGGSNQPQHF. The CDR3, as DNA: TGTGCCACCAGCAGAGGGGGATCCAATCAGCCCCAGCATTTT. The chain employs TRBV15 and TRBJ1-5; no clear D. The V gene's germline CDR1 is LNHNV and CDR2 YYDKDF (reference sequence). V was pared by 1 base and J by 3 bases, with 7 bases between. The length of the CDR3 is 14 residues. The whole variable domain, filled in from reference TRBV15 and TRBJ1-5, reads DAMVIQNPRYQVTQFGKPVTLSCSQTLNHNVMYWYQQKSSQAPKLLFHYYDKDFNNEADTPDNFQSRRPNTSFCFLDIRSPGLGDTAMYLCATSRGGSNQPQHFGDGTRLSIL.